The sequence of this TCR beta chain was determined in a study of PD-L1 blockade in urothelial cancer. Findings of the study overall: Larger 3-week expansion of tumor-associated blood clones was seen in durable-benefit patients.

Only in-frame clones appear in the TCRdb table, and some are missing; sequencing was by immunoSEQ multiplex PCR. In the table there are 60,000 or so clones, under 90% of which are singletons. The sample's time point: pretreatment peripheral blood. This clone was picked up one time. Its antigen is not known. The V gene's germline CDR1 is MDHEN and CDR2 SYDVKM. V dropped 6 bases and J dropped 5; count of bases not matched to a gene: 10. The CDR3 totals 15 residues. This TCR came from a man between 65 and 85 years old with urothelial cancer. This specimen consisted of PBMCs, obtained around atezolizumab (anti-PD-L1) treatment. The chain uses TRBV28 and TRBJ2-7; 10 bases fit TRBD1. CDR3 sequence reads: CASSPGGQGFNEQYF. The CDR3 DNA follows: TGTGCCAGCAGCCCCGGGGGACAGGGGTTCAACGAGCAGTACTTC.